This T cell receptor beta chain was obtained from a study of cytotoxic CD8 clonotypes in ibrutinib-treated CLL. V lost 2 bases, J lost 5 bases, and 3 bases stayed unmatched. Germline CDR1 GTSNPN, CDR2 SVGIG (reference sequence). This CDR3 comprises 13 residues. TCRdb's table, derived via immunoSEQ multiplex PCR, lists solely in-frame clones and lacks some. The data show 200,000 to 250,000 clones, 79% seen once. The sample here was PBMCs, taken after 12 months of ibrutinib treatment. This rearrangement joins TRBV30 to TRBJ1-2; 9 nucleotides match TRBD1. The sequence came from a human donor with chronic lymphocytic leukemia. CDR3 DNA: TGTGCCTGGAGTACAGGGGGCGCTTATGGCTACACCTTC. Translating it yields CAWSTGGAYGYTF.